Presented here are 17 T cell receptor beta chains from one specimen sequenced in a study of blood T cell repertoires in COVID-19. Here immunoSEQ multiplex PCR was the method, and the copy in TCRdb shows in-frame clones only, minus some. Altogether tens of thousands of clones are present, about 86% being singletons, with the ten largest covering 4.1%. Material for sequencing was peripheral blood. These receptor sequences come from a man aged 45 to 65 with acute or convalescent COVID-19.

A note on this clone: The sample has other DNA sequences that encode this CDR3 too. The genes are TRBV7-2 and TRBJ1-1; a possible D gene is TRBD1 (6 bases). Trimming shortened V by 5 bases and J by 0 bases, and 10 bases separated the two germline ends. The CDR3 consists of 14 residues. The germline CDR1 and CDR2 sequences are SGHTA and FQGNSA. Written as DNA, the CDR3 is TGTGCCAGCAGCCGCCGACAGGTGAACACTGAAGCTTTCTTT. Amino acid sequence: CASSRRQVNTEAFF.

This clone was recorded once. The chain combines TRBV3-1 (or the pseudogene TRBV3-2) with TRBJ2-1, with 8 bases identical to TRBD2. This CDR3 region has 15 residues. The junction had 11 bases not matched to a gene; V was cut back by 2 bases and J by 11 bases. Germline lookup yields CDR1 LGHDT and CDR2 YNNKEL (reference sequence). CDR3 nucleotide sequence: TGTGCCAGCAGCCAAACAGTGGGCACTAGCGGACAGCAGTTCTTC. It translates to CASSQTVGTSGQQFF.

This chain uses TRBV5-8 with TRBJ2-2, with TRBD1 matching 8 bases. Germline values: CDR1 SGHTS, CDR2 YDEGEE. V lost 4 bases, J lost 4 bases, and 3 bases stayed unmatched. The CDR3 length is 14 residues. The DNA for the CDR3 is TGTGCCAGCAGCCGGACAGGGACCACCGGGGAGCTGTTTTTT. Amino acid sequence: CASSRTGTTGELFF.

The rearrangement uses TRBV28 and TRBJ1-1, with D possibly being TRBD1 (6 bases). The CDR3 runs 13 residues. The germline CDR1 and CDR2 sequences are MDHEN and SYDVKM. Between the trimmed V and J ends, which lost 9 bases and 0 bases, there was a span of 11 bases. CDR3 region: CASSGHLNTEAFF. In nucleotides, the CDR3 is TGTGCCAGTTCGGGACATTTGAACACTGAAGCTTTCTTT.

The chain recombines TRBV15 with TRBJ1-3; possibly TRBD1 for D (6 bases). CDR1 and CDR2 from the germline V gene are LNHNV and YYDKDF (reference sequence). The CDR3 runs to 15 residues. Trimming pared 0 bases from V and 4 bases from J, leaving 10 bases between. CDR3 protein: CATSRDGGLGNTIYF. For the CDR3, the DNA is TGTGCCACCAGCAGAGATGGGGGCTTGGGAAACACCATATATTTT.

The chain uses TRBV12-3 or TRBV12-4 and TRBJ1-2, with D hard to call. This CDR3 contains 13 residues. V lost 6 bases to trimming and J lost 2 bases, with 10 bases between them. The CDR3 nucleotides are TGTGCCAGCAGACACCCCGGGAACTATGGCTACACCTTC. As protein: CASRHPGNYGYTF.

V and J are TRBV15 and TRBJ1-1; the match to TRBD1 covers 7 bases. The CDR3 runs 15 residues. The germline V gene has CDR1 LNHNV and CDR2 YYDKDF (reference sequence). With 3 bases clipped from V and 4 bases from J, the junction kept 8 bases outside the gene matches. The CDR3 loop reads CATSSKDRSPTEAFF. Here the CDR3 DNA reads TGTGCCACCAGCAGCAAGGACAGGTCTCCCACTGAAGCTTTCTTT.

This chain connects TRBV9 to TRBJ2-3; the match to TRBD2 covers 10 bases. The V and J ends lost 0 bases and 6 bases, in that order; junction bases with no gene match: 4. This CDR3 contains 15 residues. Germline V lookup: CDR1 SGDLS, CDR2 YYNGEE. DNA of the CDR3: TGTGCCAGCAGCGTAGCACTAGCGGGACTGGATACGCAGTATTTT. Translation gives CASSVALAGLDTQYF.

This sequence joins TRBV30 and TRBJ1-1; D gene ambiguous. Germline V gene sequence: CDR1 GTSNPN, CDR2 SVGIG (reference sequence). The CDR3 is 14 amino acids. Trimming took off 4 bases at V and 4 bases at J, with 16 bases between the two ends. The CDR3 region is CAWTGFRMVTEAFF. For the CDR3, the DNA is TGTGCCTGGACAGGTTTCAGAATGGTCACTGAAGCTTTCTTT.

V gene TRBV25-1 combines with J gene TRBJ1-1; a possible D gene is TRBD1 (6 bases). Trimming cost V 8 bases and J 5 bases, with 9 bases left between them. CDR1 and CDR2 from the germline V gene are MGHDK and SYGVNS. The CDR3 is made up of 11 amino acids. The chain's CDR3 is CASGRGTEAFF. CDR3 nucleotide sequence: TGTGCCAGCGGAAGGGGGACTGAAGCTTTCTTT.

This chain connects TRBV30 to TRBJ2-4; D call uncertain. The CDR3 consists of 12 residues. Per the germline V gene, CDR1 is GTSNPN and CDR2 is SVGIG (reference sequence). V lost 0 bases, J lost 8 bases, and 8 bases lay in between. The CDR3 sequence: CAWSVSSDIQYF. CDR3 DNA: TGTGCCTGGAGTGTTTCCTCTGACATTCAGTACTTC.

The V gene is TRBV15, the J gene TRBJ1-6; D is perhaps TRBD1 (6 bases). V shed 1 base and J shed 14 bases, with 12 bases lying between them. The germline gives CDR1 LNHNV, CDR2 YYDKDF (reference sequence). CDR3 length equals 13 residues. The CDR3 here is CATSRATGSTLHF. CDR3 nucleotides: TGTGCCACCAGCAGAGCCACAGGGAGCACCCTCCACTTT.

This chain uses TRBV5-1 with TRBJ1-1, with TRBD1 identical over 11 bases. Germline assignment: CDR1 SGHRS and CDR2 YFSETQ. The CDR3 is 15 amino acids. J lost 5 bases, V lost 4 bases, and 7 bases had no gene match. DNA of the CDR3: TGCGCCAGCAGCATCTCCGGGACAGGGGGAACTGAAGCTTTCTTT. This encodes CASSISGTGGTEAFF.

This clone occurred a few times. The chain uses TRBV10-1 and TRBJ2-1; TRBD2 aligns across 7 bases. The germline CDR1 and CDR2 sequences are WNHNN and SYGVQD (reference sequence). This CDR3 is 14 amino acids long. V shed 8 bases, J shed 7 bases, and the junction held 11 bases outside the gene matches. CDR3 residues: CASPRGGRVNEQFF. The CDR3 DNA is TGCGCCAGCCCGCGCGGCGGGAGAGTTAATGAGCAGTTCTTC.

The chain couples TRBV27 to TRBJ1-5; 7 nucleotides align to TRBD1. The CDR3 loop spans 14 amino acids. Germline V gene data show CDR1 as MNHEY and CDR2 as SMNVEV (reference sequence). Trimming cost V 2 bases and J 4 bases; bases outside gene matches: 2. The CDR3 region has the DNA TGTGCCAGCAGTTTAAGGGACAGTAATCAGCCCCAGCATTTT. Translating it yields CASSLRDSNQPQHF.

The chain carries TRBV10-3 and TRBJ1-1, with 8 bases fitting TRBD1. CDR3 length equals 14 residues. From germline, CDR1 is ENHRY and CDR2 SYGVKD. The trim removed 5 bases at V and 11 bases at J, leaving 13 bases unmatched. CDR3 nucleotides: TGTGCCATCAGTCCGGCAGGGGGCGCGGATGGGGCTTTCTTT. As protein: CAISPAGGADGAFF.

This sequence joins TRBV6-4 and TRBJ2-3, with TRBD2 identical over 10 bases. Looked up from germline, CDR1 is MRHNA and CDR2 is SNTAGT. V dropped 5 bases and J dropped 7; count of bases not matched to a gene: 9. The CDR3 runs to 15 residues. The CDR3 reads CASSTGLAGGNTQYF. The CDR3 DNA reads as TGTGCCAGCAGTACTGGATTAGCGGGGGGTAATACGCAGTATTTT.